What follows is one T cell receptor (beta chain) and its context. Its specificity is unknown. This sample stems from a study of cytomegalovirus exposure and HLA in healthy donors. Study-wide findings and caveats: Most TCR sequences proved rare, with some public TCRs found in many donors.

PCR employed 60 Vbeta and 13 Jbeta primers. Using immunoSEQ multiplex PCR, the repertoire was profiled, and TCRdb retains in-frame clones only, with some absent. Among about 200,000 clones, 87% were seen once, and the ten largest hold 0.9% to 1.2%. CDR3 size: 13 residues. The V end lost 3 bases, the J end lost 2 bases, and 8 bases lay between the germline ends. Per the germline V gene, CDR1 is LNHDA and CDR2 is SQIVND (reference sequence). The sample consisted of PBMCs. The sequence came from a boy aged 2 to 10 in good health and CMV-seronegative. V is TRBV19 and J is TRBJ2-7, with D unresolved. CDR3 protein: CASSILLTYEQYF. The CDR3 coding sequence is TGTGCCAGTAGTATCCTGCTAACCTACGAGCAGTACTTC.